This section outlines one T cell receptor beta chain sequence together with its context. Its antigen is as yet unknown. V shed 4 bases, J shed 3 bases, and the junction held 5 bases outside the gene matches. This CDR3 contains 14 residues. CDR1 SGDLS and CDR2 YYNGEE come from the germline V gene. This entry comes from a study of T cells in Graves' hyperthyroidism and ophthalmopathy. What was amplified from RNA transcripts were TCR beta CDR3 regions. A first-round RT-PCR of the TCR CDR3 used the HTBI primer set. TCRdb reprocessed the multiplex PCR reads with MiXCR, giving one entry per CDR3 protein. This table holds under 40,000 distinct CDR3 sequences, 40% to 65% found once. Study outcomes and limitations: Ophthalmopathy got predicted by the model a median approximately 6.4 months before its onset.

V usage is TRBV9 and J usage is TRBJ1-1; 8 nucleotides align to TRBD1. The sequenced sample was blood. This TCR was recovered from a man in his forties with Graves' ophthalmopathy. CDR3 nucleotides: TGTGCCAGCAGCCCTACAGGGGGTCACACTGAAGCTTTCTTT. Translated, it gives CASSPTGGHTEAFF. The whole variable domain, filled in from reference TRBV9 and TRBJ1-1, reads DSGVTQTPKHLITATGQRVTLRCSPRSGDLSVYWYQQSLDQGLQFLIQYYNGEERAKGNILERFSAQQFPDLHSELNLSSLELGDSALYFCASSPTGGHTEAFFGQGTRLTVV.